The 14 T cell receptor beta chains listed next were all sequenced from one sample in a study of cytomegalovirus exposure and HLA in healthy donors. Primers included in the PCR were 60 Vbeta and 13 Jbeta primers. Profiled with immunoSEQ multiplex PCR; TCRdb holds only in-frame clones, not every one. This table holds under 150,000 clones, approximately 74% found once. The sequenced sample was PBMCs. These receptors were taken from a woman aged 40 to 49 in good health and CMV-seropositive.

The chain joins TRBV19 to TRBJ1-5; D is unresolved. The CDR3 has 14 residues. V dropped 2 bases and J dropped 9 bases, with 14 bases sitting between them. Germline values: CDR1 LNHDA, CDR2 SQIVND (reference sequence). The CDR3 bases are TGTGCCAGTAGTATATCGGAGGGAGGCGGGCCCCAGCATTTT. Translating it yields CASSISEGGGPQHF. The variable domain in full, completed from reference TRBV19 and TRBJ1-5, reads DGGITQSPKYLFRKEGQNVTLSCEQNLNHDAMYWYRQDPGQGLRLIYYSQIVNDFQKGDIAEGYSVSREKKESFPLTVTSAQKNPTAFYLCASSISEGGGPQHFGDGTRLSIL.

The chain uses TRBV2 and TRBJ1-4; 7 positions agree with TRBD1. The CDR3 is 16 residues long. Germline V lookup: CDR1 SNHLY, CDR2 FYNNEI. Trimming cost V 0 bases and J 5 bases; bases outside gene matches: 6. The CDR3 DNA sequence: TGTGCCAGCAGTGAAGCGCTTGCAGGGGGGAATGAAAAACTGTTTTTT. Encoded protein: CASSEALAGGNEKLFF.

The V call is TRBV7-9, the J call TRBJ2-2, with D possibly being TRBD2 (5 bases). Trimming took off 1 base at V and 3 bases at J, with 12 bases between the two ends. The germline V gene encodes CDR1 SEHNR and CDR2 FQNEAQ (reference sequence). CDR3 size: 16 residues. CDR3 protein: CASSLVASRDTGELFF. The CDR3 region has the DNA TGTGCCAGCAGCTTAGTAGCTAGCCGGGACACCGGGGAGCTGTTTTTT.

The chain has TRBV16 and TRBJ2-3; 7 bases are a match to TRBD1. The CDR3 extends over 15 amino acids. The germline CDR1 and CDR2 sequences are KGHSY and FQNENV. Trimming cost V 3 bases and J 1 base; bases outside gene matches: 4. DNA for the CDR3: TGTGCCAGCAGCCATATGCAGGGGGGCACAGATACGCAGTATTTT. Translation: CASSHMQGGTDTQYF.

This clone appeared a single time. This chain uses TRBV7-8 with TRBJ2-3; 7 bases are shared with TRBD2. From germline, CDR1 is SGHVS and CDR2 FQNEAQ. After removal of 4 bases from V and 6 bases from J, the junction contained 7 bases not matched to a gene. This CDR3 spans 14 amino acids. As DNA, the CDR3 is TGTGCCAGCAGCTCGCGGGAGAGGATGGATACGCAGTATTTT. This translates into CASSSRERMDTQYF.

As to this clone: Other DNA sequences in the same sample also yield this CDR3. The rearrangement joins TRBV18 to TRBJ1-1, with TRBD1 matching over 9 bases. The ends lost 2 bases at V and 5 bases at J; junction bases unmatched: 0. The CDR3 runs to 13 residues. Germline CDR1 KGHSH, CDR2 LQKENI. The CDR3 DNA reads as TGTGCCAGCTCACCAGGACAGGGGACTGAAGCTTTCTTT. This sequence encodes CASSPGQGTEAFF.

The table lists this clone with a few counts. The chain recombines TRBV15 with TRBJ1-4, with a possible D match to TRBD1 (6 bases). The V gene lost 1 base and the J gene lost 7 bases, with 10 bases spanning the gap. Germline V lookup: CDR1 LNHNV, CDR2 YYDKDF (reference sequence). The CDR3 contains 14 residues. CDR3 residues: CATSRVGGGEKLFF. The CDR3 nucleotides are TGTGCCACCAGCAGAGTAGGGGGTGGTGAAAAACTGTTTTTT.

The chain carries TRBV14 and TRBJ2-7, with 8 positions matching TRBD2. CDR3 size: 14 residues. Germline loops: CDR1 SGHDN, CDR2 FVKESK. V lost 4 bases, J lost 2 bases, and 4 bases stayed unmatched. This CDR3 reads CASSPLLAAYEQYF. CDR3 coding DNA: TGTGCCAGCAGCCCCTTACTAGCGGCCTACGAGCAGTACTTC.

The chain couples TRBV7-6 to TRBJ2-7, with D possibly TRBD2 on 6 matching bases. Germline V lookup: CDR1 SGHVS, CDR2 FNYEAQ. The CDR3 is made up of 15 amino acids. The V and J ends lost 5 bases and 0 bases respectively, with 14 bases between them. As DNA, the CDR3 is TGTGCCAGCAGCCCTGGCCTCGGGAGCTCCTACGAGCAGTACTTC. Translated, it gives CASSPGLGSSYEQYF. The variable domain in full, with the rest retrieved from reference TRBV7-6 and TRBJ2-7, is GAGVSQSPRYKVTKRGQDVALRCDPISGHVSLYWYRQALGQGPEFLTYFNYEAQQDKSGLPNDRFSAERPEGSISTLTIQRTEQRDSAMYRCASSPGLGSSYEQYFGPGTRLTVT.

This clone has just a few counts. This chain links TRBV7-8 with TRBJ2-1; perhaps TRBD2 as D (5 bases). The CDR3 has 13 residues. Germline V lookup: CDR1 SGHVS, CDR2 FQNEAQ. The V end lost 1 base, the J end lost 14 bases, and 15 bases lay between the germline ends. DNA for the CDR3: TGTGCCAGCAGCTTAGGGGAACGGGAATATGAGTTCTTC. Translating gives CASSLGEREYEFF.

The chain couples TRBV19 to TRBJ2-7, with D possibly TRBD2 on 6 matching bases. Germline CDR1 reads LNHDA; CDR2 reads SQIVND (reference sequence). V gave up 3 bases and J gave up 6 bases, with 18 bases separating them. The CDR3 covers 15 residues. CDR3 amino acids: CASSMRLGTLSEQYF. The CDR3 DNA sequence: TGTGCCAGTAGTATGCGGCTCGGGACTCTGAGCGAGCAGTACTTC.

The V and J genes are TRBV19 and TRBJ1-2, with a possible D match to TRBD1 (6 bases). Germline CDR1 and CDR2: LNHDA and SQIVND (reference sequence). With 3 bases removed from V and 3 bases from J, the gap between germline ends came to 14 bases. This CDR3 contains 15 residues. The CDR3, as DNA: TGTGCCAGTAGTATTAGCAGGGGCCCGTACTATGGCTACACCTTC. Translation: CASSISRGPYYGYTF. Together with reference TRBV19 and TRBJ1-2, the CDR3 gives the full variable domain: DGGITQSPKYLFRKEGQNVTLSCEQNLNHDAMYWYRQDPGQGLRLIYYSQIVNDFQKGDIAEGYSVSREKKESFPLTVTSAQKNPTAFYLCASSISRGPYYGYTFGSGTRLTVV.

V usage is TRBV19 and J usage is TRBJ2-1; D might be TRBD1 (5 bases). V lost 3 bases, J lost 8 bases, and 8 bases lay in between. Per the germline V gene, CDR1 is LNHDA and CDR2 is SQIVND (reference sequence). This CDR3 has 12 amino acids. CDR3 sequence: CASSIKGYEQFF. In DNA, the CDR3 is TGTGCCAGTAGTATTAAGGGGTATGAGCAGTTCTTC.

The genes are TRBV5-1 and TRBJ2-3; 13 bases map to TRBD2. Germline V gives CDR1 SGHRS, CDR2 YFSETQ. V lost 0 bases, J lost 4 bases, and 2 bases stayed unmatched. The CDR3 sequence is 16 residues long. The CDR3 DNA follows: TGCGCCAGCAGCTTGGGGACTAGCGGGGGTGCAGATACGCAGTATTTT. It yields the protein CASSLGTSGGADTQYF.